Here is one TCR beta chain with its context. These data belong to a study of blood T cell repertoires in COVID-19. The germline V gene has CDR1 MDHEN and CDR2 SYDVKM. This CDR3 contains 16 residues. J lost 5 bases, V lost 6 bases, and 7 bases had no gene match. This table comes from immunoSEQ multiplex PCR, and its TCRdb copy is limited to in-frame clones, with some not included. The data contain 350,000 to 450,000 clones, just over 90% of them singletons. The age range of participants was about 18 to 95 years, with residence in about two dozen US areas. Source material: PBMCs or T cells enriched from blood (not recorded which). The TCR comes from a woman aged 40 to 50 who had been exposed to COVID-19. This chain uses TRBV28 with TRBJ2-5, with 15 bases aligning to TRBD2. The CDR3 nucleotides read TGTGCCAGCAGACAAGGACTAGCGGGAGGGTTGGAGACCCAGTACTTC. Translation: CASRQGLAGGLETQYF.